These 26 T cell receptor beta chains were sequenced from one sample in a study of early T cells in non-severe SARS-CoV-2 infection. MiXCR, run by TCRdb on the 5' RACE reads, gives a single entry per CDR3 protein. The sample includes 50,000 to 60,000 distinct CDR3 sequences, around 8.5% of them seen just once. The sequencing sample was made of whole blood. These receptors were obtained from an adult who was a healthcare worker with PCR-confirmed SARS-CoV-2 infection or an uninfected control (not recorded which).

Ten or more counts support this clonotype. This rearrangement joins TRBV5-5 to TRBJ2-5, with TRBD2 matching 11 bases. V shed 0 bases, J shed 0 bases, and the junction held 4 bases outside the gene matches. This CDR3 comprises 17 residues. CDR1 and CDR2 (germline): SGHKS, YYEKEE (reference sequence). The CDR3 is CASSLGLAGTNQETQYF. The CDR3 DNA sequence: TGTGCCAGCAGCTTGGGACTAGCGGGGACCAACCAAGAGACCCAGTACTTC.

The V and J genes are TRBV27 and TRBJ2-7, with 12 bases matching TRBD2. From germline, CDR1 is MNHEY and CDR2 SMNVEV (reference sequence). After removal of 3 bases from V and 1 base from J, the junction contained 10 bases not matched to a gene. The CDR3 covers 18 residues. Here the CDR3 reads CASSFLAGGRSGSYEQYF. CDR3 nucleotides: TGTGCCAGCAGTTTTCTAGCGGGGGGGCGAAGTGGTTCCTACGAGCAGTACTTC.

This clonotype was observed a few times. This sequence joins TRBV7-6 and TRBJ2-5; TRBD1 might be the D (5 bases). The length of the CDR3 is 15 residues. Germline V gives CDR1 SGHVS, CDR2 FNYEAQ. V dropped 5 bases and J dropped 5 bases, with 18 bases sitting between them. This CDR3 reads CASSPLAGIGETQYF. In DNA form, the CDR3 reads TGTGCCAGCAGCCCCCTGGCAGGGATTGGGGAGACCCAGTACTTC.

At least ten counts were recorded for this clonotype. The genes are TRBV13 and TRBJ1-5; D is undetermined. V was clipped by 5 bases and J by 1 base, with 9 bases between them. The CDR3 is 14 amino acids. Germline loops: CDR1 PRHDT, CDR2 FYEKMQ (reference sequence). The CDR3 nucleotides are TGTGCCAGCAGCCCCGGAAGGAGCAATCAGCCCCAGCATTTT. This translates into CASSPGRSNQPQHF.

This clonotype has only a few counts. The CDR3 loop is CASSRLPQRGGETQYF. CDR3 sequence (DNA): TGTGCCAGCAGCCGACTTCCCCAGCGGGGCGGTGAGACCCAGTACTTC. The chain links TRBV3-1 to TRBJ2-5; 7 nucleotides agree with TRBD2. CDR3 length: 16 residues. V shed 4 bases and J 5 bases; nucleotides not matched to a gene: 13. Germline-derived CDR1 and CDR2 are LGHDT and YNNKEL (reference sequence).

This clonotype was detected only a few times. The rearrangement links TRBV6-1 to TRBJ2-1; 12 nucleotides agree with TRBD2. Germline CDR1 reads MNHNS; CDR2 reads SASEGT. V shed 8 bases, J shed 5 bases, and the junction held 4 bases outside the gene matches. This CDR3 region has 14 residues. This chain's CDR3 is CASSRTSGDNEQFF. The CDR3 DNA reads TGTGCCAGCTCAAGGACTAGCGGGGACAATGAGCAGTTCTTC.

The sample holds a few counts of this clonotype. The chain carries TRBV2 and TRBJ2-3; D gene uncertain. V was clipped by 6 bases and J by 5 bases, with 6 bases between them. The germline V gene has CDR1 SNHLY and CDR2 FYNNEI. The CDR3 is 11 amino acids. The CDR3 is CASSPIDTQYF. In DNA form, the CDR3 reads TGTGCCAGCAGCCCGATAGATACGCAGTATTTT.

This clonotype has at least ten counts. This chain uses TRBV7-2 with TRBJ2-3; D gene ambiguous. CDR3 length: 13 residues. The germline V and J ends were trimmed by 8 bases and 0 bases, with 9 bases remaining between them. Germline V CDR1 and CDR2: SGHTA, FQGNSA. CDR3 nucleotide sequence: TGTGCCAGCCGTGTAGCTAGCACAGATACGCAGTATTTT. It specifies CASRVASTDTQYF.

This clonotype was picked up many times. CDR3 loop: CASSLLGLSNQPQHF. CDR3 bases: TGCGCCAGCAGCTTGTTAGGGCTGAGCAATCAGCCCCAGCATTTT. V and J are TRBV5-1 and TRBJ1-5; the D is unclear. The CDR3 loop spans 15 amino acids. The ends were cut back, 1 base at V and 1 base at J, with 9 bases in the middle. Germline CDR1 and CDR2: SGHRS and YFSETQ.

This clonotype has at least ten counts. V and J are TRBV6-1 and TRBJ2-2, with 9 bases identical to TRBD1. This CDR3 has 14 amino acids. The V gene end was trimmed by 5 bases and the J gene end by 5 bases; junction bases not matched to a gene: 3. Germline CDR1 MNHNS, CDR2 SASEGT. The CDR3 spells CASSWDRATGELFF. CDR3 sequence (DNA): TGTGCCAGCAGTTGGGACAGGGCGACCGGGGAGCTGTTTTTT.

This chain links TRBV10-3 with TRBJ1-5; no firm D call. Trimming left V 3 bases short and J 9 bases short, with 9 bases between. The CDR3 has 12 residues. From germline, CDR1 is ENHRY and CDR2 SYGVKD. The CDR3 is CAISESDSPQHF. CDR3 coding DNA: TGTGCCATCAGTGAATCGGACTCGCCCCAGCATTTT.

The chain couples TRBV12-3 or TRBV12-4 to TRBJ2-5; 7 bases are shared with TRBD2. Trimming removed 5 bases from V and 3 bases from J; junction bases left unmatched: 6. The CDR3 has 14 amino acids. The CDR3 here is CASSIERGEETQYF. The CDR3 DNA follows: TGTGCCAGCAGTATCGAACGGGGGGAAGAGACCCAGTACTTC.

This clonotype has ten or more counts. The chain has TRBV24-1 and TRBJ2-2, with D unclear. CDR1 and CDR2 (germline): KGHDR, SFDVKD. The CDR3 loop spans 13 amino acids. The germline V and J ends were trimmed by 1 base and 4 bases, with 3 bases remaining between them. The CDR3 protein is CATSDLVTGELFF. The DNA of the CDR3 is TGTGCCACCAGTGATTTAGTCACCGGGGAGCTGTTTTTT.

This clonotype was seen repeatedly, ten times or more. The rearrangement links TRBV11-1 to TRBJ1-2, with no clear D. The germline gives CDR1 SGHAT, CDR2 FQDESV (reference sequence). V was clipped by 5 bases and J by 8 bases, with 18 bases between them. There are 14 residues in the CDR3. The CDR3 region is CASSQEAAGKGYTF. The CDR3 region has the DNA TGTGCCAGCAGCCAAGAGGCGGCGGGTAAAGGCTACACCTTC.

This clonotype was counted ten times or more. The chain carries TRBV3-1 and TRBJ2-7, with unresolved D. The CDR3 runs 11 residues. The V end lost 8 bases, the J end lost 2 bases, and 7 bases lay between the germline ends. Per germline, CDR1 LGHDT and CDR2 YNNKEL (reference sequence). CDR3 in amino acids: CASRGPYEQYF. The CDR3, as DNA: TGTGCCAGCCGAGGTCCCTACGAGCAGTACTTC.

The table lists this clonotype with a few counts. The chain recombines TRBV5-1 with TRBJ1-1; the D gene is possibly TRBD1 (5 bases). Between the trimmed V and J ends, which lost 4 bases and 5 bases, there was a span of 21 bases. The CDR3 is 16 residues long. CDR1 is SGHRS and CDR2 is YFSETQ in the germline V gene. The chain's CDR3 is CASSPERVGGFTEAFF. The CDR3 DNA is TGCGCCAGCAGCCCCGAGAGAGTTGGGGGATTTACTGAAGCTTTCTTT.

This clonotype appeared many times. CDR3 residues: CASSHDGLANYGYTF. The DNA for the CDR3 is TGTGCCAGCAGCCACGACGGATTAGCTAACTATGGCTACACCTTC. The chain links TRBV3-1 to TRBJ1-2; D is unclear. V was cut by 3 bases and J by 0 bases, with 11 bases left in between. The germline V gene has CDR1 LGHDT and CDR2 YNNKEL (reference sequence). The CDR3 contains 15 residues.

This clonotype was found once. V is TRBV5-1 and J is TRBJ2-3; perhaps D is TRBD1 or TRBD2 (5 bases each). Trimming removed 5 bases at V and 4 bases at J, with 14 bases between. Germline V gene sequence: CDR1 SGHRS, CDR2 YFSETQ. This CDR3 has 14 residues. CDR3 nucleotide sequence: TGCGCCAGCAGATCAGGGAGTCAATCAGATACGCAGTATTTT. Residues: CASRSGSQSDTQYF. The full variable domain, rest sourced from reference TRBV5-1 and TRBJ2-3, is KAGVTQTPRYLIKTRGQQVTLSCSPISGHRSVSWYQQTPGQGLQFLFEYFSETQRNKGNFPGRFSGRQFSNSRSEMNVSTLELGDSALYLCASRSGSQSDTQYFGPGTRLTVL.

The V call is TRBV16, the J call TRBJ2-7; D is unclear. Trimming cost V 0 bases and J 3 bases, with 6 bases left between them. This CDR3 contains 13 residues. Germline V CDR1 and CDR2: KGHSY, FQNENV. The CDR3 coding sequence is TGTGCCAGCAGCCAATCGGCCGGCTACGAGCAGTACTTC. This sequence encodes CASSQSAGYEQYF.

The chain uses TRBV3-1 and TRBJ2-7; 9 bases match TRBD1. CDR3 length: 15 residues. Germline CDR1 LGHDT, CDR2 YNNKEL (reference sequence). The V segment lost 4 bases and the J segment 3 bases; nucleotides outside the gene matches: 7. CDR3 sequence reads: CASSPTGTGFYEQYF. Here the CDR3 DNA reads TGTGCCAGCAGCCCAACCGGGACAGGGTTCTACGAGCAGTACTTC.

This clonotype was detected only a few times. This rearrangement joins TRBV7-2 to TRBJ1-2; D not certain. The germline V gene encodes CDR1 SGHTA and CDR2 FQGNSA. V lost 1 base and J 2 bases, leaving 11 bases between the germline ends. The CDR3 has 15 amino acids. The DNA for the CDR3 is TGTGCCAGCAGCTTAGTCGCCGCGGTGAACTATGGCTACACCTTC. Amino acids: CASSLVAAVNYGYTF.

At least ten counts were recorded for this clonotype. The rearrangement links TRBV5-1 to TRBJ1-1; the D gene is possibly TRBD1 (5 bases). V was shortened by 4 bases and J by 0 bases, with 10 bases between the two germline ends. Germline CDR1 and CDR2: SGHRS and YFSETQ. This CDR3 is 14 amino acids long. The CDR3: CASSQDTMNTEAFF. CDR3 nucleotides: TGCGCCAGCAGCCAGGACACCATGAACACTGAAGCTTTCTTT.

V is TRBV6-5 and J is TRBJ2-2; TRBD1 aligns across 9 bases. The junction had 7 bases not matched to a gene; V was cut back by 4 bases and J by 7 bases. In germline, CDR1 is MNHEY, CDR2 SVGAGI. The CDR3 is 15 amino acids. The CDR3 DNA is TGTGCCAGCAGTTTATACAGGGGGCTGGGCGGGGAGCTGTTTTTT. The encoded protein is CASSLYRGLGGELFF.

The chain recombines TRBV20-1 with TRBJ2-7; D is uncertain. The length of the CDR3 is 11 residues. The germline CDR1 and CDR2 sequences are DFQATT and SNEGSKA (reference sequence). Trimming took 5 bases from V and 3 from J, leaving 8 bases between them. The CDR3 sequence is CSARKGYEQYF. The CDR3 bases are TGCAGTGCTCGAAAAGGCTACGAGCAGTACTTC.

This chain joins TRBV12-3 or TRBV12-4 and TRBJ2-2; a weak D match, TRBD1 (5 bases). The CDR3 is made up of 14 amino acids. V was trimmed by 3 bases and J by 5 bases, leaving 10 bases between them. Here the CDR3 DNA reads TGTGCCAGCAGTTTGGGGCAGAAGACCGGGGAGCTGTTTTTT. Protein sequence: CASSLGQKTGELFF.

The V gene is TRBV3-1, the J gene TRBJ1-6, with D hard to call. CDR3 size: 16 residues. Germline CDR1 LGHDT, CDR2 YNNKEL (reference sequence). The V end lost 0 bases, the J end lost 5 bases, and 11 bases lay between the germline ends. CDR3 region: CASSQEEILDNSPLHF. CDR3 DNA sequence: TGTGCCAGCAGCCAAGAGGAAATTTTAGATAATTCACCCCTCCACTTT.